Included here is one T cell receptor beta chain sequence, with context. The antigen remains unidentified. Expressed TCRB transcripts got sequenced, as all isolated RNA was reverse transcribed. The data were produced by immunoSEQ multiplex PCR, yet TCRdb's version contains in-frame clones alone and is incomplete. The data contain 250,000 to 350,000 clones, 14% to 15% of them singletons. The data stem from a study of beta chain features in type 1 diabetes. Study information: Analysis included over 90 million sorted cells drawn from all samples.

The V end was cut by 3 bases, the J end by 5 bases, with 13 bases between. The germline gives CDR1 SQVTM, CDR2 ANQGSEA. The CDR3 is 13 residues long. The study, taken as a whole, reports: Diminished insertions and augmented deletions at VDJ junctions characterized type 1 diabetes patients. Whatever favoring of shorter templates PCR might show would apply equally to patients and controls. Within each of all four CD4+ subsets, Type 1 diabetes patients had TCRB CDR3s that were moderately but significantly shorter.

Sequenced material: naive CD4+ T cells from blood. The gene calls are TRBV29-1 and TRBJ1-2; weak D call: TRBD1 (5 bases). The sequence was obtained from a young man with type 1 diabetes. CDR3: CSVEPRVRYGYTF. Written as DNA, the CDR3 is TGCAGCGTTGAGCCCAGGGTTAGGTATGGCTACACCTTC.